Listed below are T cell receptor beta chains from one sample, sequenced in a study of blood T cell repertoires in COVID-19. Repertoires were generated with immunoSEQ multiplex PCR, while TCRdb's copy carries only in-frame clones and drops some. The table includes 65,000 to 85,000 clones, around nine tenths detected once. The sample was peripheral blood. These receptor sequences come from a human donor in a cohort sampled during active COVID-19. Both conserved end residues are part of each CDR3. Fields, in order: D gene, J gene, V gene, clone size, CDR3 DNA, CDR3 protein. The D gene is left open where the match is weak. The size field is filled for only some rows; it gives once, few, many or a size class.

d_gene: -
j_gene: TRBJ2-1
v_gene: TRBV5-1
abundance: -
CDR3nt: TGCGCCAGCAGCTTTCCTGGAGATGTCGGTGAGCAGTTCTTC
CDR3aa: CASSFPGDVGEQFF

d_gene: -
j_gene: TRBJ1-1
v_gene: TRBV6-5
abundance: -
CDR3nt: TGTGCCAGCAAATTATATATGAACACTGAAGCTTTCTTT
CDR3aa: CASKLYMNTEAFF

d_gene: TRBD1
j_gene: TRBJ1-6
v_gene: TRBV9
abundance: -
CDR3nt: TGTGCCAGCACCGGGACAGGGGCCGGGAATTCACCCCTCCACTTT
CDR3aa: CASTGTGAGNSPLHF

d_gene: -
j_gene: TRBJ1-2
v_gene: TRBV6-2/TRBV6-3
abundance: once
CDR3nt: TGTGCCAGCAGTTATATCGGACAGAACTATGGCTACACCTTC
CDR3aa: CASSYIGQNYGYTF

d_gene: -
j_gene: TRBJ1-1
v_gene: TRBV6-5
abundance: -
CDR3nt: TGTGCCAGCAGTTACGGAGGATCGGCCACTGAAGCTTTCTTT
CDR3aa: CASSYGGSATEAFF

d_gene: -
j_gene: TRBJ1-1
v_gene: TRBV10-3
abundance: -
CDR3nt: TGTGCCATCAGTGAGTCGGGCGGGGGCGACACTGAAGCTTTCTTT
CDR3aa: CAISESGGGDTEAFF

d_gene: TRBD1
j_gene: TRBJ2-7
v_gene: TRBV5-1
abundance: -
CDR3nt: TGCGCCAGCAGCTGGGGGACAGACACCTACGAGCAGTACTTC
CDR3aa: CASSWGTDTYEQYF

d_gene: -
j_gene: TRBJ2-2
v_gene: TRBV5-6
abundance: -
CDR3nt: TGTGCCAGCAGCTTGCTCCCGGGCACCGGGGAGCTGTTTTTT
CDR3aa: CASSLLPGTGELFF

d_gene: TRBD1
j_gene: TRBJ2-1
v_gene: TRBV24-1
abundance: -
CDR3nt: TGTGCCACAGGGGGACAGGGCAATGAGCAGTTCTTC
CDR3aa: CATGGQGNEQFF

d_gene: -
j_gene: TRBJ1-4
v_gene: TRBV4-3
abundance: -
CDR3nt: TGCGCCAGCAGCCAAGACTTAGCAACTAATGAAAAACTGTTTTTT
CDR3aa: CASSQDLATNEKLFF

d_gene: TRBD1
j_gene: TRBJ1-4
v_gene: TRBV7-9
abundance: -
CDR3nt: TGTGCCAGCAGCTTAGCGCGTACAACAGGGGCAACTAATGAAAAACTGTTTTTT
CDR3aa: CASSLARTTGATNEKLFF

d_gene: TRBD1
j_gene: TRBJ1-2
v_gene: TRBV19
abundance: -
CDR3nt: TGTGCCAGTAGTAGACAGGGTTGGGAGGATGCCGGCTACACCTTC
CDR3aa: CASSRQGWEDAGYTF

d_gene: -
j_gene: TRBJ2-2
v_gene: TRBV3-1/TRBV3-2
abundance: -
CDR3nt: TGTGCCAGCAGCCACAGGGGTACGGGGACCGGGGAGCTGTTTTTT
CDR3aa: CASSHRGTGTGELFF

d_gene: -
j_gene: TRBJ1-5
v_gene: TRBV6-2/TRBV6-3
abundance: -
CDR3nt: TGTGCCAGCAGTTACGGCAGTGGGGGGGAAATTAGCAATCAGCCCCAGCATTTT
CDR3aa: CASSYGSGGEISNQPQHF

d_gene: TRBD1
j_gene: TRBJ1-2
v_gene: TRBV11-2
abundance: -
CDR3nt: TGTGCCAGCAGCTTCGAGCGGGACAGGGTTTATAAAGGCTACACCTTC
CDR3aa: CASSFERDRVYKGYTF

d_gene: TRBD2
j_gene: TRBJ2-5
v_gene: TRBV6-1
abundance: once
CDR3nt: TGTGCCAGCAGTGCCGGGCGGGGGGGCACTGTGGAGACCCAGTACTTC
CDR3aa: CASSAGRGGTVETQYF

d_gene: -
j_gene: TRBJ1-5
v_gene: TRBV19
abundance: -
CDR3nt: TGTGCCAGCACAACAGGGACCGGTGATCAGCCCCAGCATTTT
CDR3aa: CASTTGTGDQPQHF

d_gene: TRBD2
j_gene: TRBJ2-3
v_gene: TRBV7-2
abundance: -
CDR3nt: TGTGCCAGCAGCCTGCGATCGGGACTAGCGGGGGACAGCACAGATACGCAGTATTTT
CDR3aa: CASSLRSGLAGDSTDTQYF

d_gene: TRBD1
j_gene: TRBJ1-4
v_gene: TRBV10-3
abundance: -
CDR3nt: TGTGCCACCCGAGGACAGGGAACTAATGAAAAACTGTTTTTT
CDR3aa: CATRGQGTNEKLFF

d_gene: -
j_gene: TRBJ1-2
v_gene: TRBV7-2
abundance: once
CDR3nt: TGTGCCAGCAGCTACAGGGATAACTATGGCTACACCTTC
CDR3aa: CASSYRDNYGYTF

d_gene: -
j_gene: TRBJ2-7
v_gene: TRBV6-1
abundance: -
CDR3nt: TGTGCCAGCAGTGAAGGTAACAGGGACTACGAGCAGTACTTC
CDR3aa: CASSEGNRDYEQYF

d_gene: TRBD2
j_gene: TRBJ2-5
v_gene: TRBV2
abundance: -
CDR3nt: TGTGCCAGCAGTGAATGGGCTAGCGGGGGGGAAGAGACCCAGTACTTC
CDR3aa: CASSEWASGGEETQYF

d_gene: TRBD2
j_gene: TRBJ2-2
v_gene: TRBV7-7
abundance: -
CDR3nt: TGTGCTAGCAGCTTATTCCGACTAGCGGGGGGAAACACCGGGGAGCTGTTTTTT
CDR3aa: CASSLFRLAGGNTGELFF

d_gene: -
j_gene: TRBJ1-1
v_gene: TRBV7-7
abundance: -
CDR3nt: TGTGCCAGCAGCTTACCCCCCGAAGAGCTGAACACTGAAGCTTTCTTT
CDR3aa: CASSLPPEELNTEAFF

d_gene: -
j_gene: TRBJ2-3
v_gene: TRBV4-1
abundance: -
CDR3nt: TGCGCCAGCAGCCAAGTATCGGGTCGTGGCACAGATACGCAGTATTTT
CDR3aa: CASSQVSGRGTDTQYF

d_gene: TRBD1
j_gene: TRBJ1-1
v_gene: TRBV9
abundance: once
CDR3nt: TGTGCCAGCAGCGCACCACCGGGACAGGGGAACACTGAAGCTTTCTTT
CDR3aa: CASSAPPGQGNTEAFF

d_gene: -
j_gene: TRBJ1-1
v_gene: TRBV7-2
abundance: -
CDR3nt: TGTGCCAGCAGCCCTAATATGGCCCCTCTAGCTGAAGCTTTCTTT
CDR3aa: CASSPNMAPLAEAFF

d_gene: TRBD1
j_gene: TRBJ1-3
v_gene: TRBV6-5
abundance: -
CDR3nt: TGTGCCAGCAGTTATCGGACAGGGAGCTCTGGAAACACCATATATTTT
CDR3aa: CASSYRTGSSGNTIYF

d_gene: -
j_gene: TRBJ2-7
v_gene: TRBV6-6
abundance: few
CDR3nt: TGTGCCAGCAGTCGTCGGAGTTTCCCCTACGAGCAGTACTTC
CDR3aa: CASSRRSFPYEQYF

d_gene: TRBD1
j_gene: TRBJ1-1
v_gene: TRBV3-1/TRBV3-2
abundance: -
CDR3nt: TGTGCCAGCAGCCAAAATGGACAGGGCAGGGCCCCTGAAGCTTTCTTT
CDR3aa: CASSQNGQGRAPEAFF

d_gene: -
j_gene: TRBJ2-7
v_gene: TRBV7-2
abundance: -
CDR3nt: TGTGCCAGCAGTCCCGCTCGAACCACTAGAGAGCAGTACTTC
CDR3aa: CASSPARTTREQYF

d_gene: -
j_gene: TRBJ1-2
v_gene: TRBV19
abundance: -
CDR3nt: TGTGCCAGTAGTATCGGGACACACTATGGCTACACCTTC
CDR3aa: CASSIGTHYGYTF

d_gene: TRBD2
j_gene: TRBJ2-3
v_gene: TRBV4-1
abundance: -
CDR3nt: TGCGCCAGCAGCCAATTGCCTAGCGGGGCAAATACGCAGTATTTT
CDR3aa: CASSQLPSGANTQYF

d_gene: -
j_gene: TRBJ2-1
v_gene: TRBV9
abundance: -
CDR3nt: TGTGCCAGCAGCGTAGCCTCCTCCTACAATGAGCAGTTCTTC
CDR3aa: CASSVASSYNEQFF

d_gene: TRBD1
j_gene: TRBJ1-1
v_gene: TRBV11-2
abundance: -
CDR3nt: TGTGCCAGCAGCTTAGAGGACAGGGGGAAAGCTTTCTTT
CDR3aa: CASSLEDRGKAFF

d_gene: -
j_gene: TRBJ1-2
v_gene: TRBV7-9
abundance: -
CDR3nt: TGTGCCAGCAGCGAGACAGGCGAAAACTATGGCTACACCTTC
CDR3aa: CASSETGENYGYTF

d_gene: -
j_gene: TRBJ2-5
v_gene: TRBV24-1
abundance: -
CDR3nt: TGTGCCACCTCTGACAGGATCAATCAAGAGACCCAGTACTTC
CDR3aa: CATSDRINQETQYF

d_gene: TRBD1
j_gene: TRBJ1-2
v_gene: TRBV4-3
abundance: -
CDR3nt: TGCGCCAGCAGCCTTAGACAGGGCCCCCCTATTTCCTATGGCTACACCTTC
CDR3aa: CASSLRQGPPISYGYTF

d_gene: TRBD2
j_gene: TRBJ2-7
v_gene: TRBV19
abundance: -
CDR3nt: TGTGCCAGTAGTAGCGGGGGGGATATCTACGAGCAGTACTTC
CDR3aa: CASSSGGDIYEQYF

d_gene: -
j_gene: TRBJ2-7
v_gene: TRBV7-2
abundance: few
CDR3nt: TGTGCCAGCACCGAGACGCAGGTATCCTACGAGCAGTACTTC
CDR3aa: CASTETQVSYEQYF

d_gene: -
j_gene: TRBJ2-5
v_gene: TRBV7-8
abundance: -
CDR3nt: TGTGCCAGCAGCTTAAACGATCGGAGACCTACACGTCTCCAGACCCAGTACTTC
CDR3aa: CASSLNDRRPTRLQTQYF

d_gene: -
j_gene: TRBJ2-7
v_gene: TRBV18
abundance: -
CDR3nt: TGTGCCAGCTCACCTGGGGCAGGCTACGAGCAGTACTTC
CDR3aa: CASSPGAGYEQYF

d_gene: -
j_gene: TRBJ1-2
v_gene: TRBV7-2
abundance: few
CDR3nt: TGTGCCAGCAGCGCCCGAGGAGGGGCTAACTATGGCTACACCTTC
CDR3aa: CASSARGGANYGYTF

d_gene: -
j_gene: TRBJ2-5
v_gene: TRBV3-1/TRBV3-2
abundance: -
CDR3nt: TGTGCCAGCAGCCTCGGAGAGACCCAGTACTTC
CDR3aa: CASSLGETQYF

d_gene: -
j_gene: TRBJ1-6
v_gene: TRBV5-1
abundance: once
CDR3nt: TGCGCCAGCAGCTTGGCGAGAAACTCACCCCTCCACTTT
CDR3aa: CASSLARNSPLHF

d_gene: TRBD2
j_gene: TRBJ2-3
v_gene: TRBV6-1
abundance: few
CDR3nt: TGTGCCAGCAGTGCCCCTTCTAGCGGGGGACACACAGATACGCAGTATTTT
CDR3aa: CASSAPSSGGHTDTQYF

d_gene: -
j_gene: TRBJ1-4
v_gene: TRBV19
abundance: -
CDR3nt: TGTGCCAGTAGTATTCTCTTAGGACACATCGTTAATGAAAAACTGTTTTTT
CDR3aa: CASSILLGHIVNEKLFF

d_gene: -
j_gene: TRBJ1-1
v_gene: TRBV18
abundance: -
CDR3nt: TGTGCCAGCTCACCGCAGGGACACCGAAACACTGAAGCTTTCTTT
CDR3aa: CASSPQGHRNTEAFF

d_gene: -
j_gene: TRBJ1-6
v_gene: TRBV6-5
abundance: -
CDR3nt: TGTGCCAGCAGTTACTCGACTGCAGGGCTTAATTCACCCCTCCACTTT
CDR3aa: CASSYSTAGLNSPLHF

d_gene: -
j_gene: TRBJ2-7
v_gene: TRBV5-1
abundance: -
CDR3nt: TGCGCCAGCAGCATGGACTTTCGGGAGCAGTACTTC
CDR3aa: CASSMDFREQYF